This is a list of T cell receptor beta chains from one sample in a study of cytomegalovirus exposure and HLA in healthy donors. Here immunoSEQ multiplex PCR was the method, and the copy in TCRdb shows in-frame clones only, minus some. The repertoire holds around 180,000 clones, around 77% seen once, with 2% to 2.5% in the top ten. The source material was PBMCs. The receptors were sampled from a man between 60 and 75 years old in good health and CMV-seronegative. Each CDR3 is given with its conserved first and last residue.

V gene: TRBV5-1; J gene: TRBJ2-3; CDR3 protein: CASSLEGQPSTDTQYF
V gene: TRBV6-1; J gene: TRBJ2-1; CDR3 protein: CASSVLSGSDNEQFF
V gene: TRBV28; J gene: TRBJ2-5; CDR3 protein: CASSGDRAVRTQYF
V gene: TRBV19; J gene: TRBJ2-2; CDR3 protein: CASSTGLGTGELFF
V gene: TRBV7-8; J gene: TRBJ1-5; CDR3 protein: CASSFEQSNQPQHF
V gene: TRBV28; J gene: TRBJ2-1; CDR3 protein: CASSFYLRDDVGDEQFF
V gene: TRBV7-3; J gene: TRBJ2-1; CDR3 protein: CASSSRGGGGNEQFF
V gene: TRBV12-5; J gene: TRBJ1-2; CDR3 protein: CASASSRQGPYGYTF
V gene: TRBV4-1; J gene: TRBJ2-3; CDR3 protein: CASSTKHLAGDTDTQYF
V gene: TRBV14; J gene: TRBJ1-4; CDR3 protein: CASSHGSGQSEKLFF
V gene: TRBV7-6; J gene: TRBJ2-2; CDR3 protein: CASSLVGTSGRGELFF
V gene: TRBV5-1; J gene: TRBJ1-2; CDR3 protein: CASSAGTDYGYTF
V gene: TRBV27; J gene: TRBJ2-7; CDR3 protein: CASSLSSDRAGSGAGYEQYF
V gene: TRBV2; J gene: TRBJ2-1; CDR3 protein: CASSERLADTSYNEQFF
V gene: TRBV19; J gene: TRBJ2-2; CDR3 protein: CASSMKTRDRGLSGELFF
V gene: TRBV7-2; J gene: TRBJ2-7; CDR3 protein: CASSTGLPPYEQYF
V gene: TRBV11-2; J gene: TRBJ1-1; CDR3 protein: CASSLGWDRGRTEAFF
V gene: TRBV6-6; J gene: TRBJ2-3; CDR3 protein: CASKAGKSTDTQYF
V gene: TRBV6-1; J gene: TRBJ2-6; CDR3 protein: CASSELRSGANVLTF
V gene: TRBV29-1; J gene: TRBJ2-7; CDR3 protein: CSVHRGNEQYF
V gene: TRBV29-1; J gene: TRBJ1-1; CDR3 protein: CSVVQGAIVSTEAFF
V gene: TRBV6-1; J gene: TRBJ1-2; CDR3 protein: CASKEGQSYGYTF
V gene: TRBV6-5; J gene: TRBJ1-2; CDR3 protein: CASSYTIRGGKYGYTF
V gene: TRBV6-5; J gene: TRBJ2-5; CDR3 protein: CASSFWRVPPETQYF
V gene: TRBV19; J gene: TRBJ2-2; CDR3 protein: CASRGGLAGPSNTGELFF